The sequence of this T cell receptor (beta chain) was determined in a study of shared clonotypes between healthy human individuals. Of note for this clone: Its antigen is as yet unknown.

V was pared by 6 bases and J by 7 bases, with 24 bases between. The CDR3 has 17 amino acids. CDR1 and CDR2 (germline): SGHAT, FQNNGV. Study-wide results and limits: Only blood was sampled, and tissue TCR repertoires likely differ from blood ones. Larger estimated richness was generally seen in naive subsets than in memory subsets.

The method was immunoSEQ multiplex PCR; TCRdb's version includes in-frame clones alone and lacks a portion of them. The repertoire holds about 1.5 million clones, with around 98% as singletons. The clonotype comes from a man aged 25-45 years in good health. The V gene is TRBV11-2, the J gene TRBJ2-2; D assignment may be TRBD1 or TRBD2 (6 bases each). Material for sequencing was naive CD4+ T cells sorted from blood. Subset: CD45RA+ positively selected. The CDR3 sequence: CASSLKGGADIVGELFF. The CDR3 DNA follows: TGTGCCAGCAGTTTAAAGGGGGGAGCAGATATAGTCGGGGAGCTGTTTTTT. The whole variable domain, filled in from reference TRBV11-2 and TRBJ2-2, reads EAGVAQSPRYKIIEKRQSVAFWCNPISGHATLYWYQQILGQGPKLLIQFQNNGVVDDSQLPKDRFSAERLKGVDSTLKIQPAKLEDSAVYLCASSLKGGADIVGELFFGEGSRLTVL.